This T cell receptor (beta chain) was identified during a study of T cell responses to AZD1222 COVID-19 vaccine. This CDR3 has 13 amino acids. Germline CDR1 SNHLY, CDR2 FYNNEI. With 7 bases clipped from V and 6 bases from J, the junction kept 8 bases outside the gene matches. Libraries were prepared by immunoSEQ multiplex PCR; TCRdb keeps only in-frame clonotypes and omits some of them. The sample lists around 100,000 clones; about 90% were seen once. This chain connects TRBV2 to TRBJ1-1, with 7 bases matching TRBD1. The receptor was isolated from an adult who received the AZD1222 COVID-19 vaccine. The sequences come from peripheral blood, collected 28 days after the second AZD1222 dose. CDR3 residues: CASTEDRDAEAFF. As DNA, the CDR3 is TGTGCCAGCACCGAAGACAGGGACGCTGAAGCTTTCTTT.